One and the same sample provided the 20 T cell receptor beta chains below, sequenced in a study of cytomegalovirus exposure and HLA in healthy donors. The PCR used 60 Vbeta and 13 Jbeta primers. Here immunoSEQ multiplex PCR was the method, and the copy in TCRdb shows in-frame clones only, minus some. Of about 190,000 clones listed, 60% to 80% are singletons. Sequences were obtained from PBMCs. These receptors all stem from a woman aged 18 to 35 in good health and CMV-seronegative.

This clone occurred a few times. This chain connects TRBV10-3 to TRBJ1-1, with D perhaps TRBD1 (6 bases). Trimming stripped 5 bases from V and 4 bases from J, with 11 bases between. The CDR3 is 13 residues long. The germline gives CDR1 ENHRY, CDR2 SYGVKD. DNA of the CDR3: TGTGCCATCAGTCAGGGGACCTTCACTGAAGCTTTCTTT. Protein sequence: CAISQGTFTEAFF.

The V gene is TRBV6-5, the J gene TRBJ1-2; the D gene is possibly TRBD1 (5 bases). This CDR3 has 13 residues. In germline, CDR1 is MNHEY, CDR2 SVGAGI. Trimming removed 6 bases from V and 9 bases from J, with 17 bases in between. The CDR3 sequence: CASRTPGGGSYTF. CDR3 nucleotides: TGTGCCAGCAGAACACCCGGGGGGGGTAGCTACACCTTC.

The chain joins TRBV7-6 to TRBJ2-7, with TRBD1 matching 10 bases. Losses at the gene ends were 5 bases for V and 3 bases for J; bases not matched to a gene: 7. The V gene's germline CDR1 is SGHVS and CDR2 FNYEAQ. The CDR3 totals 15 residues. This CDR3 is CASSLRDRGNYEQYF. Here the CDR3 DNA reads TGTGCCAGCAGCCTGAGGGACAGGGGAAACTACGAGCAGTACTTC.

DNA for the CDR3: TGTGCCAGCAGCGTAGGGACTAGCGGGAGTGAGCAGTACTTC. Translation gives CASSVGTSGSEQYF. V is TRBV7-3 and J is TRBJ2-7; TRBD2 matches at 14 bases. The CDR3 runs 14 residues. The V gene's germline CDR1 is SGHTA and CDR2 FQGTGA. Trimming took 5 bases from V and 7 from J; bases not matched to a gene: 4.

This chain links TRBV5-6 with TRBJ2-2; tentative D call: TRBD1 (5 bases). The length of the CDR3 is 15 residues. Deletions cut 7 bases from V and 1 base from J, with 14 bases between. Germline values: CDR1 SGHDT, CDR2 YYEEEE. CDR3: CASDTRVRNTGELFF. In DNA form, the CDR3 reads TGTGCCAGCGATACCAGGGTTCGGAACACCGGGGAGCTGTTTTTT.

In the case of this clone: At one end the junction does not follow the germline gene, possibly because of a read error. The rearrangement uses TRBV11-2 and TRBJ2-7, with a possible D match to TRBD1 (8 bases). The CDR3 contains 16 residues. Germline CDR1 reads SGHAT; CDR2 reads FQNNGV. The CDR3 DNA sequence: TGTGCCAGCAGCGTAGAGGGACTACAGGGGGGTCACGAGCAGTACTTC. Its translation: CASSVEGLQGGHEQYF.

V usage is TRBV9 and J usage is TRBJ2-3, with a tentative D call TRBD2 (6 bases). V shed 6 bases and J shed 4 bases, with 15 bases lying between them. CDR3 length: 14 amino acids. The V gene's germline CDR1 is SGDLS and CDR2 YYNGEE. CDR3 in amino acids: CASTAPEGPDTQYF. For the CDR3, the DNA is TGTGCCAGCACCGCTCCGGAGGGCCCAGATACGCAGTATTTT. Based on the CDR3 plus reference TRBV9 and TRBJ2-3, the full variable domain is DSGVTQTPKHLITATGQRVTLRCSPRSGDLSVYWYQQSLDQGLQFLIQYYNGEERAKGNILERFSAQQFPDLHSELNLSSLELGDSALYFCASTAPEGPDTQYFGPGTRLTVL.

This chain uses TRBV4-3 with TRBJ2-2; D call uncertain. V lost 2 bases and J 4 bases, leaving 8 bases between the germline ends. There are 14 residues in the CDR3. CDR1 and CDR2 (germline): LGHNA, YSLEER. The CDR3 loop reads CASSQISSTGELFF. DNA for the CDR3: TGCGCCAGCAGCCAAATTTCTAGCACCGGGGAGCTGTTTTTT.

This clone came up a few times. The CDR3 sequence is CASSGTGDGTQYF. Written as DNA, the CDR3 is TGCGCCAGCAGTGGTACAGGGGACGGGACCCAGTACTTC. The chain has TRBV10-1 and TRBJ2-5, with TRBD1 matching over 7 bases. J lost 7 bases, V lost 4 bases, and 6 bases had no gene match. Germline values: CDR1 WNHNN, CDR2 SYGVQD (reference sequence). This CDR3 region has 13 residues.

The CDR3 bases are TGCACCAGCAGCCAAGTCACAGGTAATCAGCCCCAGCATTTT. It codes for CTSSQVTGNQPQHF. The chain combines TRBV1 with TRBJ1-5; TRBD1 is taken as the D call from the table, unchecked against the DNA. TRBV1 is noted as a pseudogene. There are 14 residues in the CDR3.

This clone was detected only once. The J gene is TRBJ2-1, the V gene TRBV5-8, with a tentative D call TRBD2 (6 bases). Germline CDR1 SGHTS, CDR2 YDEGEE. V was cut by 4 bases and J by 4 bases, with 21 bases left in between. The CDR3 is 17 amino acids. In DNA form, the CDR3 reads TGTGCCAGCAGCGACGCTATTGGGACTCCAACTTACAATGAGCAGTTCTTC. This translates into CASSDAIGTPTYNEQFF.

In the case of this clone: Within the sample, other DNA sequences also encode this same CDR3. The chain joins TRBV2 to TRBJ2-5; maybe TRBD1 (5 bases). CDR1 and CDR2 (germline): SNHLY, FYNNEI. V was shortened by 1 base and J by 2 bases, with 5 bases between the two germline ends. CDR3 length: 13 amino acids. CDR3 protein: CASSEGQQETQYF. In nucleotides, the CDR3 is TGTGCCAGCAGTGAAGGACAGCAAGAGACCCAGTACTTC.

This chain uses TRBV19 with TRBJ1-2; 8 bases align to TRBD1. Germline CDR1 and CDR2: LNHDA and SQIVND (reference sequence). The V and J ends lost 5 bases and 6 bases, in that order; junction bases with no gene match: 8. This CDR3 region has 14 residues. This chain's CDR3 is CASSRNRGLDGYTF. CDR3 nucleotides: TGTGCCAGTAGTCGCAACAGGGGGTTGGATGGCTACACCTTC.

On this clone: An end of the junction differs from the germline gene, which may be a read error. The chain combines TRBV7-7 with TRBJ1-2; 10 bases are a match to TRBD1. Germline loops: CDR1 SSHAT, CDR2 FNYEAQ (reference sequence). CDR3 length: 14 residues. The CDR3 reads CASSSDRGAYGYTF. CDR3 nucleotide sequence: TGTGCTAGCAGCTCGGACAGGGGGGCCTATGGCTACACCTTC.

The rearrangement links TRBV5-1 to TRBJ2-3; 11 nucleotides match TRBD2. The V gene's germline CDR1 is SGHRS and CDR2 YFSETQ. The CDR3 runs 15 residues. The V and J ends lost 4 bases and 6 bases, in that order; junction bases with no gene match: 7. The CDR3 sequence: CASSNGLAGVDTQYF. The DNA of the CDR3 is TGCGCCAGCAGCAACGGACTAGCGGGCGTGGATACGCAGTATTTT. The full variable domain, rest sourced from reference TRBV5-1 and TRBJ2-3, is KAGVTQTPRYLIKTRGQQVTLSCSPISGHRSVSWYQQTPGQGLQFLFEYFSETQRNKGNFPGRFSGRQFSNSRSEMNVSTLELGDSALYLCASSNGLAGVDTQYFGPGTRLTVL.

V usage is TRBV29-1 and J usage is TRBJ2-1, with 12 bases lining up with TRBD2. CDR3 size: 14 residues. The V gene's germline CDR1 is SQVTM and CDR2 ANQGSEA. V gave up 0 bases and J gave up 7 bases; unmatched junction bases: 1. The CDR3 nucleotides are TGCAGCGTTGAAGACGGACTAGCGGGAAATGAGCAGTTCTTC. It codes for CSVEDGLAGNEQFF.

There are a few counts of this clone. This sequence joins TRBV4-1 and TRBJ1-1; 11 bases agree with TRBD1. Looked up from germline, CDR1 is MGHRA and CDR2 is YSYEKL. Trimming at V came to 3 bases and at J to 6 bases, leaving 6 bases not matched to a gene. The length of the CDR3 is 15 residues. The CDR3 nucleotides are TGCGCCAGCAGCCATGGACAGGGGGCGGTTGCTGAAGCTTTCTTT. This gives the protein CASSHGQGAVAEAFF.

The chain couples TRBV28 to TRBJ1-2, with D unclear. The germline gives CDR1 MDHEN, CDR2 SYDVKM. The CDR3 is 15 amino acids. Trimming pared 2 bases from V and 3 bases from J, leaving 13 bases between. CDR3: CASSLAAGEYYGYTF. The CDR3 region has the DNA TGTGCCAGCAGTTTAGCGGCTGGGGAGTACTATGGCTACACCTTC.

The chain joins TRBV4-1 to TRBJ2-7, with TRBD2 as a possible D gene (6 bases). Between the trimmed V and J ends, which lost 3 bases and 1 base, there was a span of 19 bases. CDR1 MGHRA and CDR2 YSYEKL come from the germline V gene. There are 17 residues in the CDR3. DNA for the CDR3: TGCGCCAGCAGCCACGAATTGCGTTCGGGACTTTCCTACGAGCAGTACTTC. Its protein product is CASSHELRSGLSYEQYF.

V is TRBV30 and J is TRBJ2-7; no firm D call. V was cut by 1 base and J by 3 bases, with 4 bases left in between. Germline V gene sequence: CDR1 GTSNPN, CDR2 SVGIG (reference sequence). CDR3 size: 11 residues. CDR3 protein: CAWSGGYEQYF. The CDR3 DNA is TGTGCCTGGAGTGGCGGCTACGAGCAGTACTTC.